Sequencing of this T cell receptor (beta chain) was carried out in a study of blood T cell repertoires in COVID-19. Method: immunoSEQ multiplex PCR; TCRdb's copy keeps in-frame clones and lacks some. The table has more than 70,000 clones, roughly four fifths seen once; the top ten hold 30% to 45%. CDR3 length equals 13 residues. The V gene lost 3 bases and the J gene lost 8 bases, with 10 bases spanning the gap. Per the germline V gene, CDR1 is WNHNN and CDR2 is SYGVQD (reference sequence). This TCR derives from a woman in her sixties or seventies with acute or convalescent COVID-19. Specimen: peripheral blood. The V gene is TRBV10-1, the J gene TRBJ2-2, with D maybe TRBD1 (6 bases). The CDR3 sequence: CASSDRGNGELFF. CDR3 bases: TGCGCCAGCAGTGACAGGGGTAATGGGGAGCTGTTTTTT.